This entry concerns a single TCR beta chain. Its matching antigen is unknown. This sample was included in a study of cytomegalovirus exposure and HLA in healthy donors. V lost 2 bases and J lost 6; bases outside the gene matches: 3. Per germline, CDR1 SGHVS and CDR2 FNYEAQ. This CDR3 has 14 amino acids. Study-level findings and limits: An ancestry cluster, one associated with Asian ancestry, reportedly showed fewer N-insertions than the roughly 670-donor mean in a later analysis. In a later analysis, a missense DCLRE1C variant was linked to TCR beta V- and J-gene trimming. Cytomegalovirus association was listed for approximately 160 TCR beta chains.

PCR was performed using 60 Vbeta and 13 Jbeta primers. TCRdb's table, derived via immunoSEQ multiplex PCR, lists solely in-frame clones and lacks some. The sample has fewer than 85,000 clones, 65% to 90% seen once. This chain connects TRBV7-6 to TRBJ2-1; the match to TRBD1 covers 8 bases. Input material: PBMCs. The source is a man between 65 and 85 years old in good health and CMV-seropositive. CDR3 in DNA: TGTGCCAGCAGCTTATCAGGGACAGGCAATGAGCAGTTCTTC. This sequence encodes CASSLSGTGNEQFF.